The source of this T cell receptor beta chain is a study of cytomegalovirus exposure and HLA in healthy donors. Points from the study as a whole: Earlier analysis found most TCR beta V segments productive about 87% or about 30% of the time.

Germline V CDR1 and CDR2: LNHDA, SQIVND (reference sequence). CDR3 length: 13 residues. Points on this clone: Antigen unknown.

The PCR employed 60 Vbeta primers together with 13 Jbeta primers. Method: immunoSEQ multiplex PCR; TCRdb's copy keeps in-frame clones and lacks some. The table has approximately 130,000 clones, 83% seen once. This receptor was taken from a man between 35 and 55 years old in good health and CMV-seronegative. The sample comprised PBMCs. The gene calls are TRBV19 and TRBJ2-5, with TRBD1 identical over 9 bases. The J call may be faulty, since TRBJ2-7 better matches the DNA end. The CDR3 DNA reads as TGTGCCAGTAGTACGGGACAGGGAGTCGAGCAGTACTTC. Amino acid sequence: CASSTGQGVEQYF.